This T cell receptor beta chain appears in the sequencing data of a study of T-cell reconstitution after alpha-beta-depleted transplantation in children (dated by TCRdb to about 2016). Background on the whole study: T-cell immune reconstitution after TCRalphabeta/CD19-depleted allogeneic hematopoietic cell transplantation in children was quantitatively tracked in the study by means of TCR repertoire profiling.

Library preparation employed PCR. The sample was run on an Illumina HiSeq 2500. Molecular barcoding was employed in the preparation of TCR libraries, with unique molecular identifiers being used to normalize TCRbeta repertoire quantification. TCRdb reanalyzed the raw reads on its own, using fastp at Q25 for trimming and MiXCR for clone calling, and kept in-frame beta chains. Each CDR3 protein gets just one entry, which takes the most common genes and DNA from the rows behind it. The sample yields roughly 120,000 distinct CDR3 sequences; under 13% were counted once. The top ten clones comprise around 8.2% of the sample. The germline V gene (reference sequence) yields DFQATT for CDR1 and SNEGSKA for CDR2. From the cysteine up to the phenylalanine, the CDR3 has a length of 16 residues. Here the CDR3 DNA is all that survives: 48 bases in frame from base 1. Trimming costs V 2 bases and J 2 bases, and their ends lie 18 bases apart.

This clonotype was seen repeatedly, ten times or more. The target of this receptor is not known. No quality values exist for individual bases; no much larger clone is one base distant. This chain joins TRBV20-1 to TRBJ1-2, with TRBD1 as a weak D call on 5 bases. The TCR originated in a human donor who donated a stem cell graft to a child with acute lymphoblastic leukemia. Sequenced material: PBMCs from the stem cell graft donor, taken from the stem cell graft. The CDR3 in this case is CSARSRRDSVNYGYTF. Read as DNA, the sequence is TGCAGTGCTAGAAGCCGCAGGGACTCTGTAAACTATGGCTACACCTTC.